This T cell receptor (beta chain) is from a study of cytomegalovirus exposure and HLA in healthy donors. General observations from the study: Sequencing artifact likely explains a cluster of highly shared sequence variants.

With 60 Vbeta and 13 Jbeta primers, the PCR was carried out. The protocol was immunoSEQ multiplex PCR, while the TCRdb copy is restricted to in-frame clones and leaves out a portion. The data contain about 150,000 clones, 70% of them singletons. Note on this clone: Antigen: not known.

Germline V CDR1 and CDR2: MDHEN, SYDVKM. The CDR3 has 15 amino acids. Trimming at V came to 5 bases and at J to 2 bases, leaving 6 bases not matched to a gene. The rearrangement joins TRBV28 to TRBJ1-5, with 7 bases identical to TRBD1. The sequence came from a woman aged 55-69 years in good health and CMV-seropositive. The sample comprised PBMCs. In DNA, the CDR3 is TGTGCCAGCAGTACGTTTACAGGGGGCAATCAGCCCCAGCATTTT. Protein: CASSTFTGGNQPQHF.